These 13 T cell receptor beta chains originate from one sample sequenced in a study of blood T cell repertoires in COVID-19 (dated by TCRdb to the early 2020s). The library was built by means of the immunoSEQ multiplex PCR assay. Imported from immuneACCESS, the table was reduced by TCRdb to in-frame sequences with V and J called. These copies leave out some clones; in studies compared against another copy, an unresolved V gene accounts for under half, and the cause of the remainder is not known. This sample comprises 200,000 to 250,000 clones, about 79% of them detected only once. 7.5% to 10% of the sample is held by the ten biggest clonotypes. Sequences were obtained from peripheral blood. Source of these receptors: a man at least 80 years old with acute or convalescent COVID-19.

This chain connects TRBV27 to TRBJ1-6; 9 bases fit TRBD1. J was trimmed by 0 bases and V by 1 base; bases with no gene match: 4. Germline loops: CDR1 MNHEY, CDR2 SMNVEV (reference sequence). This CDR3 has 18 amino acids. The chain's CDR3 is CASSLWDREGSYNSPLHF. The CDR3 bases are TGTGCCAGCAGTTTATGGGACAGGGAGGGCTCCTATAATTCACCCCTCCACTTT.

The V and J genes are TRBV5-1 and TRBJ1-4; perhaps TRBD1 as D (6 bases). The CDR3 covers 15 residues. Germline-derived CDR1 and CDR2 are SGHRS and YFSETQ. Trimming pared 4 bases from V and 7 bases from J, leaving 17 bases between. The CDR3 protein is CASSDPRGTAEKLFF. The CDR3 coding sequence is TGCGCCAGCAGCGACCCCAGGGGAACCGCTGAAAAACTGTTTTTT.

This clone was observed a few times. CDR3 protein: CASSWTEPSTDTQYF. The CDR3 DNA reads as TGTGCCAGCAGTTGGACAGAGCCAAGCACAGATACGCAGTATTTT. The rearrangement links TRBV2 to TRBJ2-3; D is perhaps TRBD1 (6 bases). Trimming removed 5 bases from V and 0 bases from J, with 12 bases in between. Germline V gene lookup returns CDR1 SNHLY and CDR2 FYNNEI. The CDR3 sequence is 15 residues long. The entire variable domain, with the rest obtained from reference TRBV2 and TRBJ2-3, is as follows: EPEVTQTPSHQVTQMGQEVILRCVPISNHLYFYWYRQILGQKVEFLVSFYNNEISEKSEIFDDQFSVERPDGSNFTLKIRSTKLEDSAMYFCASSWTEPSTDTQYFGPGTRLTVL.

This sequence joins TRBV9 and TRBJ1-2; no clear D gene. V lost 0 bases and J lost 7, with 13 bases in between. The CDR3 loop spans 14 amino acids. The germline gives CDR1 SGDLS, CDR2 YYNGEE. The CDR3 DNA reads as TGTGCCAGCAGCGTAGAAGCGGGGAGAAGTGGCTACACCTTC. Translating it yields CASSVEAGRSGYTF.

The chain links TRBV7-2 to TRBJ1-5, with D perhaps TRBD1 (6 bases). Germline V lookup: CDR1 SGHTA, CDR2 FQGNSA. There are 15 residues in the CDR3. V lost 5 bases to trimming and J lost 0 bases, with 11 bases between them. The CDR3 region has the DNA TGTGCCAGCAGCCCAGGACAGCCTAGCAATCAGCCCCAGCATTTT. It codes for CASSPGQPSNQPQHF. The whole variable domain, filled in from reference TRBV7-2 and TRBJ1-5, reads GAGVSQSPSNKVTEKGKDVELRCDPISGHTALYWYRQSLGQGLEFLIYFQGNSAPDKSGLPSDRFSAERTGGSVSTLTIQRTQQEDSAVYLCASSPGQPSNQPQHFGDGTRLSIL.

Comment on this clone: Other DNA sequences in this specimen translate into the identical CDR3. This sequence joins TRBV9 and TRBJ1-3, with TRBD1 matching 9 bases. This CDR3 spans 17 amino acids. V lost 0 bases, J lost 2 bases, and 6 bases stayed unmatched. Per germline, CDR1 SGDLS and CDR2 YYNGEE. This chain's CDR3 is CASSVGGTGTTGNTIYF. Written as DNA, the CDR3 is TGTGCCAGCAGCGTAGGAGGGACAGGGACAACTGGAAACACCATATATTTT.

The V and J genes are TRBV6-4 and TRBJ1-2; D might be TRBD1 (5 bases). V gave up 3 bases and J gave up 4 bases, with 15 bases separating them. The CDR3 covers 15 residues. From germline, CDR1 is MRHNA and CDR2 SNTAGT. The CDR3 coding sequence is TGTGCCAGCAGTGAGTCCGGGGGGTTCGGCTATGGCTACACCTTC. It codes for CASSESGGFGYGYTF.

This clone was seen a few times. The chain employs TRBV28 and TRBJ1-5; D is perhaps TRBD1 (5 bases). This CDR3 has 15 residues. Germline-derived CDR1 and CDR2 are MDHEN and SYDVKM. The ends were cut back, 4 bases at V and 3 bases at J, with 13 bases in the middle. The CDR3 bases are TGTGCCAGCAGTTCCCCCGCAGGACACAATCAGCCCCAGCATTTT. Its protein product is CASSSPAGHNQPQHF.

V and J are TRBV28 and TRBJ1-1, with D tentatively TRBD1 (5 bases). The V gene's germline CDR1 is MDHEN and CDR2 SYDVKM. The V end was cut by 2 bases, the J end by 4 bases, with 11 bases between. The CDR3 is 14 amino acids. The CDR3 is CASSLGGAPTEAFF. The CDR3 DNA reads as TGTGCCAGCAGTTTAGGAGGGGCCCCCACTGAAGCTTTCTTT.

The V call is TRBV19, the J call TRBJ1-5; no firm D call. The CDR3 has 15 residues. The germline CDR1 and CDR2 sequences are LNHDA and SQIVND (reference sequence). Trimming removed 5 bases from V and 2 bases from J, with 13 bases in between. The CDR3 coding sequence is TGTGCCAGTAGTTCCGGTGAGTTAGGCAATCAGCCCCAGCATTTT. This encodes CASSSGELGNQPQHF.

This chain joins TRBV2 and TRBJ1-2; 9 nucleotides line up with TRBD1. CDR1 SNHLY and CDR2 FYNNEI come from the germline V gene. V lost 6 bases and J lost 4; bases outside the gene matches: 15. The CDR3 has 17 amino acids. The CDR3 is CASRGRGQGSLGYGYTF. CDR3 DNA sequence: TGTGCCAGCAGGGGTCGAGGACAGGGGAGTCTGGGCTATGGCTACACCTTC.

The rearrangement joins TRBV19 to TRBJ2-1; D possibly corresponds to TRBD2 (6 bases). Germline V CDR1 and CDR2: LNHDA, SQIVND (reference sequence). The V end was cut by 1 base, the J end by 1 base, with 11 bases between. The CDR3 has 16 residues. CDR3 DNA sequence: TGTGCCAGTAGTATAGCGGCAGGGAGGTCCTACAATGAGCAGTTCTTC. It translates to CASSIAAGRSYNEQFF.

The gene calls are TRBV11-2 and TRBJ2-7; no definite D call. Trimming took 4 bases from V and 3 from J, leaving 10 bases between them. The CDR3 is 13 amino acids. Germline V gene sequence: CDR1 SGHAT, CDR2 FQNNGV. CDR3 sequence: CASSSNNYYEQYF. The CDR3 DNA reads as TGTGCCAGCAGCTCGAATAACTACTACGAGCAGTACTTC.